Following are 9 T cell receptor beta chains from one sample sequenced in a study of T cells in women clearing cervical HPV infection. Profiling relied on immunoSEQ multiplex PCR, and the TCRdb table lists in-frame clones only, not all of them. There are approximately 32,000 clones in the sample, with 6.5% to 9% held by the top ten. Sequenced: blood buffy coat. The receptors shown here come from a woman aged 18 to 75 with a cervical HPV16 infection that either progressed to CIN3+ or cleared (not recorded which).

As regards this clone: The sequenced fragment ends 3 residues before the CDR3 boundary, so the rest is inferred from the germline J gene. V gene TRBV5-6 combines with J gene TRBJ1-1; the D gene is possibly TRBD1 (6 bases). This CDR3 has 15 amino acids. Germline V gene sequence: CDR1 SGHDT, CDR2 YYEEEE. CDR3 DNA (partial): TGTGCCAGCAGCTTGTTCTCGAGTGGGGGGGCCGAA. Its protein is CASSLFSSGGAE. From start to end, the CDR3 is CASSLFSSGGAEAFF.

As concerns this clone: Read coverage stops 3 residues before the CDR3 terminus; the germline J gene supplies the remainder. The chain carries TRBV5-6 and TRBJ2-3; D remains ambiguous. Germline V gives CDR1 SGHDT, CDR2 YYEEEE. This CDR3 region has 13 residues. The sequenced CDR3 bases are TGTGCCAGCAGATTGCGGTACCAAGAGACG. It yields the protein CASRLRYQET. The whole CDR3 reads CASRLRYQETQYF.

Comment on this clone: The CDR3 is cut off 3 residues early in the read; its end comes from the germline J gene. The rearrangement joins TRBV20-1 to TRBJ2-7; 8 bases fit TRBD2. Germline CDR1 reads DFQATT; CDR2 reads SNEGSKA (reference sequence). The CDR3 is 15 residues long. V dropped 2 bases and J dropped 2; count of bases not matched to a gene: 8. CDR3 residues: CSARLLADGTYEQYF. The part of the CDR3 DNA that was read is TGCAGTGCTAGACTACTAGCGGACGGCACCTACGAG.

Concerning this clone: The observed sequence ends 3 residues before the CDR3 terminus, with the missing tail filled in from the germline J gene. The V gene is TRBV14, the J gene TRBJ1-4, with no clear D. The CDR3 is 12 residues long. CDR1 is SGHDN and CDR2 is FVKESK in the germline V gene. CDR3 bases read: TGTGCCAGCAGCACGAACCGTTGGGCA. It translates to CASSTNRWA. The CDR3, in full, reads CASSTNRWALFF.

In regard to this clone: The read ends 3 residues before the CDR3 terminus; that terminus is restored from the germline J gene. The rearrangement uses TRBV19 and TRBJ1-1; D remains unclear. CDR1 is LNHDA, CDR2 SQIVND, per germline (reference sequence). CDR3 size: 13 residues. The V end was cut by 0 bases, the J end by 3 bases, with 5 bases between. The sequenced part of the CDR3 DNA is TGTGCCAGTAGTATAGATCGGGACACTGAA. This gives the protein CASSIDRDTE. The CDR3, in full, reads CASSIDRDTEAFF.

Comment on this clone: The CDR3 is cut off 3 residues early in the read; its end comes from the germline J gene. This chain joins TRBV7-2 and TRBJ2-4; D may be TRBD1 (6 bases). The germline CDR1 and CDR2 sequences are SGHTA and FQGNSA. There are 12 residues in the CDR3. Partial CDR3 DNA: TGTGCCAGCAGCTTAGTGGGGGCTGGT. This codes for CASSLVGAG. In full, the CDR3 is CASSLVGAGQYF. The full variable domain, with the rest looked up from reference TRBV7-2 and TRBJ2-4, is GAGVSQSPSNKVTEKGKDVELRCDPISGHTALYWYRQSLGQGLEFLIYFQGNSAPDKSGLPSDRFSAERTGGSVSTLTIQRTQQEDSAVYLCASSLVGAGQYFGAGTRLSVL.

Comment on this clone: The read gets to within 3 residues of the CDR3 end, and the germline J gene fills in the rest. The chain couples TRBV5-1 to TRBJ1-1, with D unresolved. V lost 0 bases, J lost 1 base, and 13 bases lay in between. CDR3 length: 16 amino acids. Germline lookup yields CDR1 SGHRS and CDR2 YFSETQ. The part of the CDR3 DNA that was read is TGCGCCAGCAGCTTGGAGGTCAGAACTAAGAACACTGAA. It is translated as CASSLEVRTKNTE. The CDR3 in full is CASSLEVRTKNTEAFF.

Comment on this clone: The sequence runs out 3 residues before the end of the CDR3; the remainder is reconstructed from the germline J gene. The rearrangement uses TRBV30 and TRBJ1-5; D gene unclear. Trimming pared 6 bases from V and 3 bases from J, leaving 15 bases between. The CDR3 consists of 14 residues. Germline V gene lookup returns CDR1 GTSNPN and CDR2 SVGIG (reference sequence). The CDR3 sequence: CACSRTHSNQPQHF. CDR3 bases read: TGTGCCTGCTCTAGGACTCACTCCAATCAGCCC.

With regard to this clone: The observed sequence ends 3 residues before the CDR3 terminus, with the missing tail filled in from the germline J gene. The V call is TRBV7-2, the J call TRBJ2-3; 8 nucleotides match TRBD2. From germline, CDR1 is SGHTA and CDR2 FQGNSA. V dropped 5 bases and J dropped 0; count of bases not matched to a gene: 4. The CDR3 has 15 amino acids. CDR3 sequence: CASSITSGSTDTQYF. Partial CDR3 DNA: TGTGCCAGCAGCATCACTAGCGGCAGCACAGATACG.